This TCR beta chain stems from a study of blood T cell repertoires in COVID-19. The wider study: Acute and convalescent COVID-19 samples came from the United States, Italy and Spain. In each case, the material was cDNA or gDNA derived from T cells, B-cell-depleted T cells, or PBMCs.

The CDR3 consists of 13 residues. Germline CDR1 reads MNHEY; CDR2 reads SVGAGI. The V gene lost 5 bases and the J gene lost 8 bases, with 13 bases spanning the gap. Per the authors' pipeline: Reference gene primer amplification gave estimated nucleated cell counts. The table came from immunoSEQ multiplex PCR; TCRdb's copy has only in-frame clones and leaves some out. V, J and clone size are those of that table, while D and trimming were read from the DNA. The table lists some 200,000 clones, around 82% of them singletons. This clonotype originated in a human donor with acute or convalescent COVID-19. The donor label of this sample is uncertain. Sequencing input: peripheral blood. The chain combines TRBV6-5 with TRBJ1-3; D ambiguous. The CDR3 loop is CASSLMKGDTIYF. The DNA for the CDR3 is TGTGCCAGCAGTCTAATGAAGGGAGACACCATATATTTT.